These 15 T cell receptor beta chains originate from one sample sequenced in a study of blood T cell repertoires in COVID-19. The assay was immunoSEQ multiplex PCR, and TCRdb's table has in-frame clones only and misses some. Of about 150,000 clones detected, 86% appear once; the ten largest clones hold less than 5.5%. The specimen was PBMCs or T cells enriched from blood (not recorded which). The receptor source for this set is a man aged 50-59 years who had recovered from COVID-19.

The rearrangement links TRBV6-1 to TRBJ1-4, with unresolved D. V was clipped by 3 bases and J by 8 bases, with 10 bases between them. The CDR3 has 13 amino acids. In germline, CDR1 is MNHNS, CDR2 SASEGT. The CDR3 DNA follows: TGTGCCAGCAGTGAGATGCGGGGAGAAAAACTGTTTTTT. Translation: CASSEMRGEKLFF.

This clone was detected only a few times. The chain uses TRBV5-1 and TRBJ1-2; the match to TRBD1 covers 9 bases. Germline V gives CDR1 SGHRS, CDR2 YFSETQ. The V and J ends lost 3 bases and 4 bases, in that order; junction bases with no gene match: 4. The CDR3 extends over 14 amino acids. CDR3 protein: CASSSPDRGYGYTF. CDR3 nucleotide sequence: TGCGCCAGCAGCTCCCCGGACAGGGGCTATGGCTACACCTTC.

The chain carries TRBV6-2 or TRBV6-3 and TRBJ2-7; TRBD1 matches 7 bases. Germline V gives CDR1 MNHEY, CDR2 SVGEGT. The V segment lost 6 bases and the J segment 0 bases; nucleotides outside the gene matches: 8. The CDR3 spans 15 residues. Here the CDR3 DNA reads TGTGCCAGCAGCCTCCCGGGACAGAGCTCCTACGAGCAGTACGTC. Translation gives CASSLPGQSSYEQYV.

The chain has TRBV28 and TRBJ1-1, with 10 bases that match TRBD1. The V segment lost 5 bases and the J segment 5 bases; nucleotides outside the gene matches: 5. Looked up from germline, CDR1 is MDHEN and CDR2 is SYDVKM. The CDR3 contains 14 residues. The CDR3 here is CASSPRTGGTEAFF. The CDR3 DNA follows: TGTGCCAGCAGTCCGAGGACAGGGGGTACTGAAGCTTTCTTT. Full variable domain (missing parts from reference TRBV28 and TRBJ1-1): DVKVTQSSRYLVKRTGEKVFLECVQDMDHENMFWYRQDPGLGLRLIYFSYDVKMKEKGDIPEGYSVSREKKERFSLILESASTNQTSMYLCASSPRTGGTEAFFGQGTRLTVV.

The chain has TRBV5-1 and TRBJ2-3; TRBD2 agrees at 9 bases. This CDR3 contains 16 residues. CDR1 SGHRS and CDR2 YFSETQ come from the germline V gene. V was pared by 0 bases and J by 0 bases, with 2 bases of the junction left unmatched. CDR3 amino acids: CASSLGLAVSTDTQYF. The CDR3 region has the DNA TGCGCCAGCAGCTTGGGACTAGCGGTGAGCACAGATACGCAGTATTTT. Variable domain in full (rest from reference TRBV5-1 and TRBJ2-3): KAGVTQTPRYLIKTRGQQVTLSCSPISGHRSVSWYQQTPGQGLQFLFEYFSETQRNKGNFPGRFSGRQFSNSRSEMNVSTLELGDSALYLCASSLGLAVSTDTQYFGPGTRLTVL.

V gene TRBV6-1 combines with J gene TRBJ1-2; a possible D gene is TRBD1 (5 bases). This CDR3 spans 16 amino acids. Per the germline V gene, CDR1 is MNHNS and CDR2 is SASEGT. V lost 0 bases and J 1 base, leaving 12 bases between the germline ends. CDR3 nucleotides: TGTGCCAGCAGTGAAGCGCTCAGGACACTTAACTATGGCTACACCTTC. Translating gives CASSEALRTLNYGYTF.

This chain links TRBV6-5 with TRBJ2-1; D is uncertain. The germline V gene encodes CDR1 MNHEY and CDR2 SVGAGI. The ends were cut back, 0 bases at V and 4 bases at J, with 13 bases in the middle. The CDR3 runs 16 residues. The CDR3 here is CASSYSRRGSYNEQFF. The CDR3 nucleotides are TGTGCCAGCAGTTACTCGCGGCGTGGAAGTTACAATGAGCAGTTCTTC.

This clone was recorded a few times. The chain uses TRBV28 and TRBJ1-1; the D gene is possibly TRBD1 (5 bases). The CDR3 extends over 16 amino acids. V was clipped by 1 base and J by 4 bases, with 16 bases between them. Germline V CDR1 and CDR2: MDHEN, SYDVKM. CDR3 loop: CASSLFGGGRVTEAFF. The CDR3 DNA reads TGTGCCAGCAGTTTATTCGGGGGAGGGAGGGTCACTGAAGCTTTCTTT.

This chain connects TRBV5-1 to TRBJ1-2; no firm D call. The V gene lost 0 bases and the J gene lost 4 bases, with 7 bases spanning the gap. The CDR3 loop spans 13 amino acids. Germline V gene lookup returns CDR1 SGHRS and CDR2 YFSETQ. In DNA form, the CDR3 reads TGCGCCAGCAGCTTGGACATACCCTATGGCTACACCTTC. Protein sequence: CASSLDIPYGYTF.

The gene calls are TRBV5-1 and TRBJ1-1; TRBD1 matches at 7 bases. Trimming took 4 bases from V and 7 from J; bases not matched to a gene: 4. Germline CDR1 and CDR2: SGHRS and YFSETQ. The length of the CDR3 is 12 residues. The CDR3 bases are TGCGCCAGCAGCACGACAGGGAGTGAAGCTTTCTTT. Residues: CASSTTGSEAFF.

This clone was seen only once. This sequence joins TRBV7-8 and TRBJ1-3, with 10 bases matching TRBD1. CDR1 SGHVS and CDR2 FQNEAQ come from the germline V gene. After removal of 5 bases from V and 2 bases from J, the junction contained 6 bases not matched to a gene. The CDR3 totals 16 residues. CDR3 amino acids: CASSETGTGAGNTIYF. In nucleotides, the CDR3 is TGTGCCAGCAGCGAGACCGGGACAGGGGCTGGAAACACCATATATTTT.

The chain joins TRBV20-1 to TRBJ1-3; unclear D gene. V was cut by 7 bases and J by 7 bases, with 11 bases left in between. Per germline, CDR1 DFQATT and CDR2 SNEGSKA (reference sequence). This CDR3 is 11 amino acids long. The CDR3: CSVATWNTIYF. The CDR3 DNA reads as TGCAGTGTCGCTACTTGGAACACCATATATTTT.

The J gene is TRBJ1-1, the V gene TRBV7-9; TRBD1 matches at 9 bases. Per the germline V gene, CDR1 is SEHNR and CDR2 is FQNEAQ (reference sequence). V was clipped by 6 bases and J by 1 base; unmatched bases: 9. The CDR3 is made up of 16 amino acids. In DNA form, the CDR3 reads TGTGCCAGCAGGCCACGGGACAGGGAGAGGAACACTGAAGCTTTCTTT. Translated, it gives CASRPRDRERNTEAFF.

This chain links TRBV6-5 with TRBJ2-5; D ambiguous. Trimming took 5 bases from V and 4 from J, leaving 8 bases between them. Germline values: CDR1 MNHEY, CDR2 SVGAGI. This CDR3 spans 12 amino acids. CDR3 DNA sequence: TGTGCCAGCAGTCCCTCCGGAGAGACCCAGTACTTC. Its protein product is CASSPSGETQYF.

The chain couples TRBV28 to TRBJ2-7, with TRBD1 identical over 7 bases. The CDR3 extends over 14 amino acids. The V gene's germline CDR1 is MDHEN and CDR2 SYDVKM. V gave up 1 base and J gave up 1 base; unmatched junction bases: 1. The CDR3 DNA reads TGTGCCAGCAGTTTATTACAGGGGTCCTACGAGCAGTACGTC. Translation gives CASSLLQGSYEQYV.